Following are 2 T cell receptor beta chains from one sample sequenced in a study of blood T cell repertoires in COVID-19. Profiling relied on immunoSEQ multiplex PCR, and the TCRdb table lists in-frame clones only, not all of them. Here the sample spans tens of thousands of clones, 88% being singletons. The specimen sequenced was PBMCs or T cells enriched from blood (not recorded which). These receptors originate from a woman aged 40 to 50 who had recovered from COVID-19.

This clone came up a few times. V usage is TRBV11-2 and J usage is TRBJ1-2, with D perhaps matching TRBD1 (5 bases). Trimming pared 5 bases from V and 4 bases from J, leaving 8 bases between. CDR3 length: 12 residues. CDR1 and CDR2 from the germline V gene are SGHAT and FQNNGV. The CDR3 loop reads CASSRQLYGYTF. The CDR3 coding sequence is TGTGCCAGCAGCCGACAGCTCTATGGCTACACCTTC.

This clone was seen a few times. CDR3 nucleotide sequence: TGCGCCAGCAGCTTGGAACCACAGGGGCTCACTGAAGCTTTCTTT. Translating it yields CASSLEPQGLTEAFF. This chain uses TRBV5-1 with TRBJ1-1, with 7 bases identical to TRBD1. The CDR3 extends over 15 amino acids. CDR1 is SGHRS, CDR2 YFSETQ, per germline. V lost 0 bases to trimming and J lost 4 bases; unmatched junction nucleotides: 6.